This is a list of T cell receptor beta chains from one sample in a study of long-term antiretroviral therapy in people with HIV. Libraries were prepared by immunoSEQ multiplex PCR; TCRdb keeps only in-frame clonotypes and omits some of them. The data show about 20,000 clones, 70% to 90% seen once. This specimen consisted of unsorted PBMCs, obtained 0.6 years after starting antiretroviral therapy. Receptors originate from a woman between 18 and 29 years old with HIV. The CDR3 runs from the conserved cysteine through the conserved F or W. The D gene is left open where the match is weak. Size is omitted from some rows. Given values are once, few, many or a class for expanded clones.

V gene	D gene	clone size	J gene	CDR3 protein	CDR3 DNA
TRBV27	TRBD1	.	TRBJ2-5	CASSPRTGRETQYF	TGTGCCAGCAGTCCCAGGACAGGGAGAGAGACCCAGTACTTC
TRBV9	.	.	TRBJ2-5	CASSPRTASGETQYF	TGTGCCAGCAGCCCCCGGACTGCGAGCGGGGAGACCCAGTACTTC
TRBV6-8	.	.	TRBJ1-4	CASSSSGATNEKLFF	TGTGCCAGCAGTTCCTCGGGGGCGACTAATGAAAAACTGTTTTTT
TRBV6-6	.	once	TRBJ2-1	CASSYSEFKRNEQFF	TGTGCCAGCAGTTACTCGGAGTTTAAACGCAATGAGCAGTTCTTC
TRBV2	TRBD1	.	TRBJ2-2	CASEEDRGTGELFF	TGTGCCAGCGAAGAGGACAGGGGGACCGGGGAGCTGTTTTTT
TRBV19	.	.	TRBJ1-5	CASSSWGPNQPQHF	TGTGCCAGTAGTAGCTGGGGGCCGAATCAGCCCCAGCATTTT
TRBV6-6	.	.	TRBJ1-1	CASSLGSSTEAFF	TGTGCCAGCAGCCTCGGGTCGTCGACTGAAGCTTTCTTT
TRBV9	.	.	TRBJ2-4	CASSVGEAKNIQYF	TGTGCCAGCAGCGTAGGGGAAGCCAAAAACATTCAGTACTTC
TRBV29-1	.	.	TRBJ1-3	CSVATVIGNTIYF	TGCAGCGTTGCAACAGTCATTGGAAACACCATATATTTT
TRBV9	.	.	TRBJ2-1	CASSEKRVSSYNEQFF	TGTGCCAGCAGCGAAAAGCGGGTGAGCTCCTACAATGAGCAGTTCTTC
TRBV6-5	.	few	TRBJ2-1	CASGGWEENNEQFF	TGTGCCAGCGGGGGGTGGGAGGAAAACAATGAGCAGTTCTTC
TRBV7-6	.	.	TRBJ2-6	CASSLYLSSGANVLTF	TGTGCCAGCAGCTTATATTTGAGCTCTGGGGCCAACGTCCTGACTTTC
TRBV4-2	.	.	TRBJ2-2	CASSQAVGGGELFF	TGTGCCAGCAGCCAAGCCGTTGGAGGCGGAGAGCTGTTTTTT
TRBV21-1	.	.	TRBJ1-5	CASSHICGTRQFNSNQPQHF	TGTGCCAGCAGCCACATTTGCGGGACCAGGCAGTTTAATAGCAATCAGCCCCAGCATTTT
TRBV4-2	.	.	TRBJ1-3	CASSVTGQSGNTIYF	TGTGCCAGCAGCGTGACCGGGCAGTCTGGAAACACCATATATTTT
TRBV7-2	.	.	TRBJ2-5	CASSAPQETQYF	TGTGCCAGCAGCGCACCCCAAGAGACCCAGTACTTC
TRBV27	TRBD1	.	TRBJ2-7	CASRGQANPYEQYF	TGTGCCAGCAGGGGACAGGCTAACCCCTACGAGCAGTACTTC
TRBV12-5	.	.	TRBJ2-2	CASAQATNTGELFF	TGTGCTAGTGCTCAGGCGACGAACACCGGGGAGCTGTTTTTT
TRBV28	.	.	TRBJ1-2	CASRKTLHRDYGYTF	TGTGCCAGCAGAAAAACGCTTCATCGAGACTATGGCTACACCTTC
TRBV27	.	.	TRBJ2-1	CASSLTLYNEQFF	TGTGCCAGCAGCCTAACCCTCTACAATGAGCAGTTCTTC
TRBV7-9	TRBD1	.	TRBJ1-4	CASSGQGSTNEKLFF	TGTGCCAGCAGCGGACAGGGTTCAACTAATGAAAAACTGTTTTTT
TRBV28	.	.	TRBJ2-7	CASSFPRVGDEQYF	TGTGCCAGCAGTTTCCCCAGGGTAGGGGACGAGCAGTACTTC
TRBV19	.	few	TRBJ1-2	CASSTGSTDYGYTF	TGTGCCAGTAGTACTGGCAGTACCGACTATGGCTACACCTTC
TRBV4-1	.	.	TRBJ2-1	CASSQDRQGTYNEQFF	TGCGCCAGCAGCCAAGATCGCCAGGGGACCTACAATGAGCAGTTCTTC
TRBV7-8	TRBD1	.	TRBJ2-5	CASSPRTSTTGDTQYF	TGTGCCAGCAGCCCCAGGACCAGTACGACAGGGGACACCCAGTACTTC
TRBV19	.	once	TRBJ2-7	CASSIAAGDLSYEQYF	TGTGCCAGTAGTATAGCCGCAGGGGACTTATCCTACGAGCAGTACTTC
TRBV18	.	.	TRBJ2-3	CASSQRAGPQYF	TGTGCCAGCTCACAAAGGGCGGGCCCGCAGTATTTT
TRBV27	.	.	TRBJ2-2	CASSFWGTGELFF	TGTGCCAGCAGTTTTTGGGGAACCGGGGAGCTGTTTTTT
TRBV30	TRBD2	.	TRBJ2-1	CAWSRSGGRNEQFF	TGTGCCTGGAGTCGGTCGGGAGGCAGGAATGAGCAGTTCTTC
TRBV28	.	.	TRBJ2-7	CASSPADAYYEQYF	TGTGCCAGCAGTCCCGCGGACGCCTACTACGAGCAGTACTTC
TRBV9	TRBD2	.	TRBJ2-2	CASSASGGVSTGELFF	TGTGCCAGCAGCGCCAGCGGGGGGGTTAGCACCGGGGAGCTGTTTTTT
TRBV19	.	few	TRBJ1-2	CASSIEVRTQKKAWPRDYGYTF	TGTGCCAGTAGTATAGAGGTTCGGACCCAAAAAAAGGCCTGGCCTCGAGACTATGGCTACACCTTC
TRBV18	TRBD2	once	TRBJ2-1	CASSGGGANEQFF	TGTGCCAGCTCGGGCGGGGGGGCGAATGAGCAGTTCTTC
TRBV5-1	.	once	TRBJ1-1	CASSLEGSLNTEAFF	TGCGCCAGCAGCTTGGAGGGCAGTCTAAACACTGAAGCTTTCTTT
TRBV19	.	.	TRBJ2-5	CASSILEGAETQYF	TGTGCCAGTAGTATTCTGGAGGGAGCGGAGACCCAGTACTTC
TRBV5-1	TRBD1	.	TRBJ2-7	CASSTGQGNYEQYF	TGCGCCAGCAGCACCGGACAGGGGAACTACGAGCAGTACTTC
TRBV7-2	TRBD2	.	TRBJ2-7	CASSLERRAGGNEQYF	TGTGCCAGCAGCTTAGAACGACGAGCGGGAGGGAACGAGCAGTACTTC
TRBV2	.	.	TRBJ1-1	CASSEVVYSEAFF	TGTGCCAGCAGTGAAGTTGTTTATTCTGAAGCTTTCTTT
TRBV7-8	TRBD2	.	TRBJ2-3	CASSSGLAGRVDTQYF	TGTGCCAGCAGCTCTGGACTAGCGGGGAGGGTAGATACGCAGTATTTT
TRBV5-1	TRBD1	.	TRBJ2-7	CASSPRDSFYEQYF	TGCGCCAGCAGCCCACGGGACAGTTTCTACGAGCAGTACTTC
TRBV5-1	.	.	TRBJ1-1	CASSHFQGTRMNTEAFF	TGCGCCAGCAGCCATTTCCAGGGCACCCGAATGAACACTGAAGCTTTCTTT
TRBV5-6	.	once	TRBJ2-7	CASGGQTAYEQYF	TGTGCCAGCGGGGGTCAGACTGCCTACGAGCAGTACTTC
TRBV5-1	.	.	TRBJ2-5	CASSLWGAETQYF	TGCGCCAGCAGCTTGTGGGGGGCTGAGACCCAGTACTTC
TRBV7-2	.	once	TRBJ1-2	CASSLNGETYGYTF	TGTGCCAGCAGCCTCAACGGGGAGACCTATGGCTACACCTTC
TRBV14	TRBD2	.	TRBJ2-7	CASSLSGGAEQYF	TGTGCCAGCAGCCTTAGCGGGGGGGCCGAGCAGTACTTC
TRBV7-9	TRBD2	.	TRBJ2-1	CASSFSLAGYNEQFF	TGTGCCAGCAGCTTCTCGCTAGCGGGGTACAATGAGCAGTTCTTC
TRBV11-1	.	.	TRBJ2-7	CASTPVGDPYEQYF	TGTGCCAGCACACCCGTAGGGGACCCCTACGAGCAGTACTTC
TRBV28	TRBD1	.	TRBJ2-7	CASFRDRRYEQYF	TGTGCCAGCTTCCGGGACAGGCGATACGAGCAGTACTTC
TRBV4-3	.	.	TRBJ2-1	CASSQLYLSTDEQFF	TGCGCCAGCAGCCAACTGTACCTGAGTACCGATGAGCAGTTCTTC